This entry is about one T cell receptor beta chain. This sample stems from a study of OX40 agonist ivuxolimab in advanced cancers. Germline CDR1 reads LNHDA; CDR2 reads SQIVND (reference sequence). V dropped 3 bases and J dropped 3 bases, with 15 bases sitting between them. CDR3 length: 15 residues. Produced via immunoSEQ multiplex PCR; TCRdb's table is partial and in-frame only. This table holds approximately 80,000 clones, 80% to 95% found once. Sequenced here: CD4+ or CD8+ T cells sorted from blood, sampled in a trial of the OX40 agonist ivuxolimab. The chain uses TRBV19 and TRBJ2-7; maybe TRBD2 (6 bases). This clonotype was obtained from an adult with an advanced solid tumor such as melanoma, head and neck, liver or kidney cancer. CDR3 DNA: TGTGCCAGTAGTATTGGAGCTAGCGAGTTCTACGAGCAGTACTTC. Amino acid sequence: CASSIGASEFYEQYF.